One sample yielded the 13 T cell receptor beta chains listed below, sequenced in a study of T cell responses to AZD1222 COVID-19 vaccine. Sequencing was performed with immunoSEQ multiplex PCR; in TCRdb, only in-frame clones are kept and a portion is missing. The sample has 140,000 or so clones; approximately 91% are singletons. The source material was peripheral blood, sampled 28 days after the second AZD1222 dose. The receptor set was obtained from an adult who received the AZD1222 COVID-19 vaccine.

This sequence joins TRBV4-1 and TRBJ2-7, with TRBD2 matching 9 bases. CDR1 and CDR2 from the germline V gene are MGHRA and YSYEKL. V was pared by 0 bases and J by 3 bases, with 12 bases of the junction left unmatched. The CDR3 totals 18 residues. The CDR3 is CASSQDLALAGKDYEQYF. The CDR3 region has the DNA TGCGCCAGCAGCCAAGACCTCGCTCTAGCGGGGAAAGACTACGAGCAGTACTTC.

The chain joins TRBV4-1 to TRBJ2-1; a weak D match, TRBD2 (6 bases). Germline assignment: CDR1 MGHRA and CDR2 YSYEKL. Deletions cut 3 bases from V and 3 bases from J, with 18 bases between. The CDR3 is 17 residues long. The DNA for the CDR3 is TGCGCCAGCAGCCAGACCCTTGCGGGAAAGATCTACAATGAGCAGTTCTTC. Residues: CASSQTLAGKIYNEQFF.

The CDR3 DNA is TGCGCCAGCAGTCCAGCTACTGGAAACACCATATATTTT. Translating it yields CASSPATGNTIYF. The chain couples TRBV5-1 to TRBJ1-3; D is uncertain. The germline gives CDR1 SGHRS, CDR2 YFSETQ. The CDR3 loop spans 13 amino acids. Trimming stripped 5 bases from V and 2 bases from J, with 8 bases between.

The CDR3 region is CASNSRGRAFF. In DNA, the CDR3 is TGTGCCAGCAATTCGAGGGGACGGGCTTTCTTT. J is TRBJ1-1 and V is TRBV12-3 or TRBV12-4; TRBD1 is a possible D gene (5 bases). The CDR3 covers 11 residues. V lost 7 bases, J lost 11 bases, and 14 bases lay in between.

The CDR3 DNA sequence: TGTGCCAGCAGCAGGACAGGGGGCAGGATCGGGGAGCTGTTTTTT. It yields the protein CASSRTGGRIGELFF. The rearrangement uses TRBV27 and TRBJ2-2; 11 bases are a match to TRBD1. Germline CDR1 is MNHEY and CDR2 is SMNVEV (reference sequence). After removal of 6 bases from V and 7 bases from J, the junction contained 7 bases not matched to a gene. The length of the CDR3 is 15 residues.

This chain connects TRBV12-3 or TRBV12-4 to TRBJ2-3; D call uncertain. Trimming pared 5 bases from V and 6 bases from J, leaving 12 bases between. The CDR3 spans 13 residues. The CDR3 region is CASSPHSPDTQYF. CDR3 DNA sequence: TGTGCCAGCAGTCCTCACAGTCCCGATACGCAGTATTTT.

This clone has a single count. This rearrangement joins TRBV18 to TRBJ2-5, with D possibly matching TRBD2 (5 bases). Germline CDR1 reads KGHSH; CDR2 reads LQKENI. The CDR3 has 13 residues. Trimming shortened V by 1 base and J by 3 bases, and 6 bases separated the two germline ends. CDR3 amino acids: CASSPRGEETQYF. In DNA, the CDR3 is TGTGCCAGCTCACCACGGGGAGAAGAGACCCAGTACTTC.

To note about this clone: The same CDR3 arises from other DNA sequences in this sample as well. The V gene is TRBV12-3 or TRBV12-4, the J gene TRBJ1-1; no clear D gene. This CDR3 is built from 13 residues. V lost 6 bases and J lost 1, with 9 bases in between. In nucleotides, the CDR3 is TGTGCCAGCAGCCCTTGGGGGAACACTGAAGCTTTCTTT. Its translation: CASSPWGNTEAFF.

CDR3: CASSPDGTGTYEQYF. CDR3 DNA: TGTGCCAGCAGCCCCGACGGGACAGGTACCTACGAGCAGTACTTC. The chain joins TRBV9 to TRBJ2-7; 8 bases fit TRBD1. Germline V gives CDR1 SGDLS, CDR2 YYNGEE. The V gene end was trimmed by 4 bases and the J gene end by 2 bases; junction bases not matched to a gene: 8. CDR3 size: 15 residues.

The J gene is TRBJ1-4, the V gene TRBV7-9; 9 nucleotides agree with TRBD1. Per germline, CDR1 SEHNR and CDR2 FQNEAQ (reference sequence). With V trimmed by 5 bases and J by 4 bases, 11 bases remained unmatched. The CDR3 has 17 residues. The CDR3 DNA is TGTGCCAGCAGCCCCCGACCCCCGGGACAGGGTAATGAAAAACTGTTTTTT. Amino acids: CASSPRPPGQGNEKLFF.

This clone has just a few counts. Other DNA sequences within the sample encode an identical CDR3. This rearrangement joins TRBV7-9 to TRBJ1-2; the D gene is possibly TRBD1 (5 bases). From germline, CDR1 is SEHNR and CDR2 FQNEAQ (reference sequence). The V gene lost 5 bases and the J gene lost 4 bases, with 14 bases spanning the gap. The CDR3 totals 14 residues. The CDR3 loop is CASSPDSSLYGYTF. In nucleotides, the CDR3 is TGTGCCAGCAGCCCCGACAGTTCCCTCTATGGCTACACCTTC.

This rearrangement joins TRBV2 to TRBJ1-1; D may be TRBD1 (5 bases). Germline V gene sequence: CDR1 SNHLY, CDR2 FYNNEI. The CDR3 loop spans 13 amino acids. The V end was cut by 11 bases, the J end by 0 bases, with 13 bases between. The CDR3 spells CAFGARVNTEAFF. In nucleotides, the CDR3 is TGTGCCTTTGGGGCCAGGGTGAACACTGAAGCTTTCTTT.

Here the CDR3 reads CASSSLGFGSTEAFF. CDR3 nucleotides: TGTGCCAGCAGCTCCTTGGGTTTTGGGAGCACTGAAGCTTTCTTT. This sequence joins TRBV7-8 and TRBJ1-1; D ambiguous. Germline CDR1 and CDR2: SGHVS and FQNEAQ. Trimming shortened V by 4 bases and J by 4 bases, and 16 bases separated the two germline ends. CDR3 length equals 15 residues.